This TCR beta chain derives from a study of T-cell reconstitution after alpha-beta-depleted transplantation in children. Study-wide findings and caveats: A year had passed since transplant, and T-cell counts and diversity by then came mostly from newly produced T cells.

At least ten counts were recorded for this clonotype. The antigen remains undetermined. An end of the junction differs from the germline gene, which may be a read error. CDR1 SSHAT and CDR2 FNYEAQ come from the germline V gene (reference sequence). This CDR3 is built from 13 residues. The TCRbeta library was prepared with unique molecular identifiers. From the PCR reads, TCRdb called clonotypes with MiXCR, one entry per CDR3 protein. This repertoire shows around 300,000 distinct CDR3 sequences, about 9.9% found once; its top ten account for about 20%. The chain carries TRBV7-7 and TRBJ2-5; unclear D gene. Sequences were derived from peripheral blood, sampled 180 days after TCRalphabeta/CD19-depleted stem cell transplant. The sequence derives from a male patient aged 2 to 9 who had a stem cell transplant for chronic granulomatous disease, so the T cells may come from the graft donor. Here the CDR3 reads CASSLTYQETQYF. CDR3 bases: TGTGCTAGCAGCTTGACCTACCAAGAGACCCAGTACTTC. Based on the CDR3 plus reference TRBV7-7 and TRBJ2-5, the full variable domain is GAGVSQSPRYKVTKRGQDVTLRCDPISSHATLYWYQQALGQGPEFLTYFNYEAQPDKSGLPSDRFSAERPEGSISTLTIQRTEQRDSAMYRCASSLTYQETQYFGPGTRLLVL.